A single sample is the source of the 10 T cell receptor beta chains below, sequenced in a study of cytomegalovirus exposure and HLA in healthy donors. In the PCR, 60 Vbeta and 13 Jbeta primers were used. Using immunoSEQ multiplex PCR, the repertoire was profiled, and TCRdb retains in-frame clones only, with some absent. This table has under 130,000 clones, around 77% appearing once. Sequenced material: PBMCs. The receptors shown here come from a man aged 45 to 65 in good health and CMV-seropositive.

V usage is TRBV5-4 and J usage is TRBJ2-4; D unresolved. The CDR3 sequence is 16 residues long. Per the germline V gene, CDR1 is SGHNT and CDR2 is YYREEE (reference sequence). V shed 1 base and J shed 2 bases, with 13 bases lying between them. CDR3 DNA sequence: TGTGCCAGCAGCTTGAGCGTTCTTGGGTCCAAAAACATTCAGTACTTC. Translating gives CASSLSVLGSKNIQYF.

This chain uses TRBV6-6 with TRBJ1-4, with no clear D. Trimming shortened V by 8 bases and J by 4 bases, and 17 bases separated the two germline ends. This CDR3 contains 15 residues. The germline CDR1 and CDR2 sequences are MNHNY and SVGAGI (reference sequence). For the CDR3, the DNA is TGTGCCAGCGGAACAGACGAGGGTATTAATGAAAAACTGTTTTTT. Translated, it gives CASGTDEGINEKLFF.

This rearrangement joins TRBV11-2 to TRBJ2-5, with D tentatively TRBD1 (5 bases). V dropped 6 bases and J dropped 4 bases, with 18 bases sitting between them. The CDR3 is 15 amino acids. Per germline, CDR1 SGHAT and CDR2 FQNNGV. The CDR3 DNA follows: TGTGCCAGCAGAGAAGGGGTAATCCTCTCAGAGACCCAGTACTTC. It is translated as CASREGVILSETQYF.

This rearrangement joins TRBV30 to TRBJ2-3, with D possibly matching TRBD2 (7 bases). This CDR3 contains 18 residues. The ends were cut back, 5 bases at V and 0 bases at J, with 24 bases in the middle. Germline assignment: CDR1 GTSNPN and CDR2 SVGIG (reference sequence). The CDR3: CAWQPWGGDNPSTDTQYF. The CDR3 bases are TGTGCCTGGCAACCGTGGGGAGGGGACAATCCTAGCACAGATACGCAGTATTTT.

The V call is TRBV6-4, the J call TRBJ2-7; possible D gene TRBD1, 6 bases. Germline CDR1 and CDR2: MRHNA and SNTAGT. Trimming cost V 0 bases and J 0 bases, with 18 bases left between them. The CDR3 totals 18 residues. CDR3 coding DNA: TGTGCCAGCAGTGACTCGATTCTTCGGGACACCTACTCCTACGAGCAGTACTTC. It codes for CASSDSILRDTYSYEQYF.

The chain carries TRBV5-5 and TRBJ2-7; weak D call: TRBD1 (7 bases). Trimming pared 2 bases from V and 3 bases from J, leaving 18 bases between. CDR1 and CDR2 (germline): SGHKS, YYEKEE (reference sequence). The CDR3 loop spans 16 amino acids. The CDR3 DNA follows: TGTGCCAGCAGCTTCAGGGGGGAGGTCGATTTCTACGAGCAGTACTTC. This translates into CASSFRGEVDFYEQYF.

This clone was seen a handful of times. The chain combines TRBV7-6 with TRBJ2-5, with no clear D. V lost 1 base and J lost 5, with 8 bases in between. This CDR3 contains 13 residues. CDR1 is SGHVS and CDR2 is FNYEAQ in the germline V gene. CDR3 in amino acids: CASSLGPRETQYF. DNA for the CDR3: TGTGCCAGCAGCTTAGGGCCCAGGGAGACCCAGTACTTC.

Only a few counts were recorded for this clone. The chain couples TRBV5-8 to TRBJ2-1, with a tentative D call TRBD2 (6 bases). This CDR3 comprises 16 residues. V shed 1 base and J shed 0 bases, with 11 bases lying between them. Germline-derived CDR1 and CDR2 are SGHTS and YDEGEE. CDR3 coding DNA: TGTGCCAGCAGCTTGATGGCGGGAAGCTCCTACAATGAGCAGTTCTTC. Its translation: CASSLMAGSSYNEQFF.

In nucleotides, the CDR3 is TGTGCCAGCAGCCAGACTAGCGGGGGAACCTACGAGCAGTACTTC. This translates into CASSQTSGGTYEQYF. The chain links TRBV11-2 to TRBJ2-7, with TRBD2 matching over 12 bases. The CDR3 consists of 15 residues. Losses at the gene ends were 5 bases for V and 2 bases for J; bases not matched to a gene: 4. From germline, CDR1 is SGHAT and CDR2 FQNNGV.

The chain has TRBV29-1 and TRBJ2-1; 9 bases align to TRBD2. The trim removed 2 bases at V and 4 bases at J, leaving 0 bases unmatched. Germline V lookup: CDR1 SQVTM, CDR2 ANQGSEA. The CDR3 spans 13 residues. CDR3 region: CSVELAGYNEQFF. In nucleotides, the CDR3 is TGCAGCGTTGAACTAGCGGGGTACAATGAGCAGTTCTTC.